These 27 T cell receptor beta chains were sequenced from one sample in a study of cytomegalovirus exposure and HLA in healthy donors. 13 Jbeta primers and 60 Vbeta primers were used for the PCR. The protocol was immunoSEQ multiplex PCR, while the TCRdb copy is restricted to in-frame clones and leaves out a portion. The table lists tens of thousands of clones. The material sequenced was PBMCs. The receptors originated from a man aged 35 to 55 in good health and CMV-seronegative.

The chain employs TRBV19 and TRBJ1-4; no clear D gene. The CDR3 loop spans 13 amino acids. The germline V and J ends were trimmed by 1 base and 10 bases, with 10 bases remaining between them. Germline assignment: CDR1 LNHDA and CDR2 SQIVND (reference sequence). CDR3: CASSIGYEAKLFF. The CDR3 nucleotides are TGTGCCAGTAGTATAGGGTACGAGGCAAAACTGTTTTTT.

The CDR3 loop reads CASSEAGGTGEAFF. Here the CDR3 DNA reads TGTGCCAGCAGTGAGGCCGGGGGAACGGGTGAAGCTTTCTTT. J is TRBJ1-1 and V is TRBV28; D might be TRBD1 (5 bases). V lost 5 bases and J 7 bases, leaving 17 bases between the germline ends. CDR3 length equals 14 residues. The germline V gene has CDR1 MDHEN and CDR2 SYDVKM.

The V call is TRBV9, the J call TRBJ2-3, with 10 bases that match TRBD2. The CDR3 sequence is 14 residues long. V lost 2 bases, J lost 7 bases, and 4 bases stayed unmatched. Looked up from germline, CDR1 is SGDLS and CDR2 is YYNGEE. The CDR3 sequence: CASSVPSGSNTQYF. The CDR3 DNA is TGTGCCAGCAGCGTCCCTAGCGGGAGTAATACGCAGTATTTT.

V is TRBV18 and J is TRBJ2-3, with TRBD2 matching over 14 bases. The CDR3 spans 15 residues. Germline V gene sequence: CDR1 KGHSH, CDR2 LQKENI. The trim removed 2 bases at V and 5 bases at J, leaving 0 bases unmatched. Written as DNA, the CDR3 is TGTGCCAGCTCACCAGGGACTAGCGGGAGAGATACGCAGTATTTT. Protein product: CASSPGTSGRDTQYF.

The chain couples TRBV7-9 to TRBJ1-5, with TRBD1 as a possible D gene (5 bases). Between the trimmed V and J ends, which lost 5 bases and 7 bases, there was a span of 18 bases. The CDR3 runs 15 residues. Per the germline V gene, CDR1 is SEHNR and CDR2 is FQNEAQ (reference sequence). In DNA form, the CDR3 reads TGTGCCAGCAGCCCCAGGGATTCCGTAGGGCAGCCCCAGCATTTT. It yields the protein CASSPRDSVGQPQHF. Supplemented by reference TRBV7-9 and TRBJ1-5, the full variable domain reads DTGVSQNPRHKITKRGQNVTFRCDPISEHNRLYWYRQTLGQGPEFLTYFQNEAQLEKSRLLSDRFSAERPKGSFSTLEIQRTEQGDSAMYLCASSPRDSVGQPQHFGDGTRLSIL.

The rearrangement uses TRBV28 and TRBJ1-2; the D gene is possibly TRBD1 (6 bases). This CDR3 contains 15 residues. The V end lost 7 bases, the J end lost 3 bases, and 18 bases lay between the germline ends. The germline gives CDR1 MDHEN, CDR2 SYDVKM. The CDR3 spells CASMEAQGGDYGYTF. CDR3 DNA: TGTGCCAGCATGGAAGCACAGGGAGGGGACTATGGCTACACCTTC.

V gene TRBV9 combines with J gene TRBJ2-3; TRBD1 aligns across 9 bases. V gave up 2 bases and J gave up 3 bases; unmatched junction bases: 4. This CDR3 has 15 residues. Germline-derived CDR1 and CDR2 are SGDLS and YYNGEE. The CDR3 spells CASSVRGTGTDTQYF. The CDR3 DNA sequence: TGTGCCAGCAGCGTTCGGGGGACAGGGACAGATACGCAGTATTTT. The whole variable domain, filled in from reference TRBV9 and TRBJ2-3, reads DSGVTQTPKHLITATGQRVTLRCSPRSGDLSVYWYQQSLDQGLQFLIQYYNGEERAKGNILERFSAQQFPDLHSELNLSSLELGDSALYFCASSVRGTGTDTQYFGPGTRLTVL.

The chain joins TRBV10-3 to TRBJ2-7, with D hard to call. Germline V CDR1 and CDR2: ENHRY, SYGVKD. CDR3 size: 11 residues. V was trimmed by 2 bases and J by 4 bases, leaving 3 bases between them. The CDR3 loop reads CAISELYEQYF. As DNA, the CDR3 is TGTGCCATCAGTGAGCTATACGAGCAGTACTTC.

Note on this clone: Compared with germline, one end of the junction differs, possibly owing to a read error. This chain links TRBV6-5 with TRBJ1-1; D might be TRBD1 (6 bases). The CDR3 consists of 14 residues. Germline V gives CDR1 MNHEY, CDR2 SVGAGI. The CDR3 loop is CAGSKDRPNTEAFF. The DNA of the CDR3 is TGTGCCGGCAGCAAGGACAGACCGAACACTGAAGCTTTCTTT.

This chain connects TRBV7-2 to TRBJ1-5; a weak D match, TRBD1 (5 bases). V lost 4 bases and J lost 5, with 9 bases in between. The CDR3 is 13 amino acids. CDR1 and CDR2 from the germline V gene are SGHTA and FQGNSA. The CDR3 DNA reads TGTGCCAGCAGCTATGACAGAGATCAGCCCCAGCATTTT. The encoded protein is CASSYDRDQPQHF.

The CDR3 bases are TGCAGCGTTGAAACAGGGTCGGTCACTGAAGCTTTCTTT. It specifies CSVETGSVTEAFF. The chain uses TRBV29-1 and TRBJ1-1, with D possibly matching TRBD1 (6 bases). Trimming took 2 bases from V and 4 from J, leaving 11 bases between them. Looked up from germline, CDR1 is SQVTM and CDR2 is ANQGSEA. There are 13 residues in the CDR3.

The CDR3 DNA follows: TGTGCCTGGAGTGTTTACTCCGGCACTGAAGCTTTCTTT. Protein: CAWSVYSGTEAFF. The gene calls are TRBV30 and TRBJ1-1; unclear D gene. The V gene's germline CDR1 is GTSNPN and CDR2 SVGIG (reference sequence). Trimming pared 0 bases from V and 4 bases from J, leaving 9 bases between. The CDR3 is made up of 13 amino acids.

The chain uses TRBV5-6 and TRBJ2-1; the D gene is possibly TRBD2 (6 bases). Germline assignment: CDR1 SGHDT and CDR2 YYEEEE. This CDR3 spans 14 amino acids. V dropped 5 bases and J dropped 5 bases, with 14 bases sitting between them. CDR3 amino acids: CASRLPGLDNEQFF. The CDR3 region has the DNA TGTGCCAGCAGACTACCGGGACTTGACAATGAGCAGTTCTTC.

The V call is TRBV19, the J call TRBJ2-5; TRBD2 agrees at 11 bases. Unmatched junction bases numbered 9, after V lost 7 bases and J lost 5 bases. From germline, CDR1 is LNHDA and CDR2 SQIVND (reference sequence). This CDR3 region has 15 residues. The CDR3 loop reads CASTAIAGGWETQYF. For the CDR3, the DNA is TGTGCCAGTACAGCAATAGCGGGAGGGTGGGAGACCCAGTACTTC. The whole variable domain, remainder taken from reference TRBV19 and TRBJ2-5, is DGGITQSPKYLFRKEGQNVTLSCEQNLNHDAMYWYRQDPGQGLRLIYYSQIVNDFQKGDIAEGYSVSREKKESFPLTVTSAQKNPTAFYLCASTAIAGGWETQYFGPGTRLLVL.

This chain joins TRBV30 and TRBJ1-2, with D unresolved. Germline loops: CDR1 GTSNPN, CDR2 SVGIG (reference sequence). The CDR3 has 12 residues. V lost 4 bases to trimming and J lost 2 bases, with 8 bases between them. CDR3 DNA sequence: TGTGCCTGGAAGGCAGGCAACTATGGCTACACCTTC. It codes for CAWKAGNYGYTF.

The V and J genes are TRBV18 and TRBJ2-2; the D is unclear. Germline V gives CDR1 KGHSH, CDR2 LQKENI. The CDR3 runs 12 residues. V lost 1 base and J lost 8, with 5 bases in between. The CDR3 DNA sequence: TGTGCCAGCTCACCACAACATGGGGAGCTGTTTTTT. This sequence encodes CASSPQHGELFF.

This rearrangement joins TRBV5-1 to TRBJ2-5; D not resolved. V lost 0 bases and J 11 bases, leaving 11 bases between the germline ends. This CDR3 has 12 residues. Germline V gene sequence: CDR1 SGHRS, CDR2 YFSETQ. Written as DNA, the CDR3 is TGCGCCAGCAGCTTGGGGTGGTCCGGTCAGTACTTC. It encodes CASSLGWSGQYF.

The rearrangement joins TRBV2 to TRBJ2-7; 8 bases align to TRBD2. The CDR3 extends over 15 amino acids. Germline values: CDR1 SNHLY, CDR2 FYNNEI. V gave up 6 bases and J gave up 1 base; unmatched junction bases: 8. Here the CDR3 DNA reads TGTGCCAGCAGAGACCGGACTAGCTATTCCTACGAGCAGTACTTC. This encodes CASRDRTSYSYEQYF.

V and J are TRBV5-4 and TRBJ1-1; TRBD1 aligns across 8 bases. J gave up 0 bases and V 1 base, and 2 bases lay outside the gene matches. Germline V gene lookup returns CDR1 SGHNT and CDR2 YYREEE (reference sequence). The CDR3 has 15 residues. The CDR3 DNA reads TGTGCCAGCAGCTTGCCAGGGGGCATGAACACTGAAGCTTTCTTT. This gives the protein CASSLPGGMNTEAFF.

The CDR3 sequence is CASSQGSAGDYEQYF. In DNA form, the CDR3 reads TGCGCCAGCAGCCAGGGGAGCGCGGGCGACTACGAGCAGTACTTC. The rearrangement uses TRBV4-3 and TRBJ2-7; tentative D call: TRBD2 (5 bases). Germline assignment: CDR1 LGHNA and CDR2 YSLEER. V was cut by 3 bases and J by 3 bases, with 15 bases left in between. This CDR3 contains 15 residues.

V is TRBV7-9 and J is TRBJ2-7, with TRBD2 identical over 7 bases. Germline assignment: CDR1 SEHNR and CDR2 FQNEAQ (reference sequence). The CDR3 covers 14 residues. Trimming took 5 bases from V and 4 from J; bases not matched to a gene: 8. The CDR3: CASSPSGAGYEQYF. CDR3 nucleotides: TGTGCCAGCAGCCCGTCTGGAGCGGGGTACGAGCAGTACTTC. The variable domain in full, completed from reference TRBV7-9 and TRBJ2-7, reads DTGVSQNPRHKITKRGQNVTFRCDPISEHNRLYWYRQTLGQGPEFLTYFQNEAQLEKSRLLSDRFSAERPKGSFSTLEIQRTEQGDSAMYLCASSPSGAGYEQYFGPGTRLTVT.

This rearrangement joins TRBV6-1 to TRBJ1-3; TRBD1 agrees at 7 bases. The J segment lost 4 bases and the V segment lost 5 bases, leaving 5 bases of the junction unmatched. The CDR3 totals 14 residues. Germline V gene lookup returns CDR1 MNHNS and CDR2 SASEGT. The CDR3, as DNA: TGTGCCAGCAGTCCCGGGACAGAGGGAAACACCATATATTTT. It encodes CASSPGTEGNTIYF.

Of note for this clone: Distinct nucleotide sequences in the sample also encode this CDR3. The chain couples TRBV6-1 to TRBJ2-1, with 9 bases that match TRBD2. The CDR3 totals 15 residues. Germline V gene lookup returns CDR1 MNHNS and CDR2 SASEGT. V lost 2 bases to trimming and J lost 1 base; unmatched junction nucleotides: 0. The CDR3 region is CASSELAGSYNEQFF. The CDR3 nucleotides read TGTGCCAGCAGTGAACTAGCGGGATCCTACAATGAGCAGTTCTTC.

CDR3 sequence: CASEPGKGQETQYF. The DNA for the CDR3 is TGCGCCAGCGAACCGGGGAAGGGACAAGAGACCCAGTACTTC. The genes are TRBV5-1 and TRBJ2-5, with D possibly matching TRBD2 (5 bases). The CDR3 length is 14 residues. Trimming pared 7 bases from V and 2 bases from J, leaving 15 bases between. Germline CDR1 is SGHRS and CDR2 is YFSETQ.

Points on this clone: At the DNA level, this CDR3 is encoded by other sequences in the same sample as well. The rearrangement joins TRBV6-1 to TRBJ2-1; 9 nucleotides align to TRBD2. The J segment lost 4 bases and the V segment lost 3 bases, leaving 4 bases of the junction unmatched. CDR3 length: 15 residues. Germline loops: CDR1 MNHNS, CDR2 SASEGT. CDR3 DNA sequence: TGTGCCAGCAGTGAGACTAGCGGAGATTACAATGAGCAGTTCTTC. The encoded protein is CASSETSGDYNEQFF.

As to this clone: The junction differs from germline at one of its ends, possibly a read error. V gene TRBV5-1 combines with J gene TRBJ2-3, with D unclear. This CDR3 has 14 amino acids. Per germline, CDR1 SGHRS and CDR2 YFSETQ. CDR3: CASSLASSTDKQYF. For the CDR3, the DNA is TGCGCCAGCAGCTTGGCGTCCTCCACAGATAAGCAGTATTTT.

The genes are TRBV27 and TRBJ2-3; TRBD2 matches at 8 bases. This CDR3 has 13 residues. V shed 7 bases, J shed 10 bases, and the junction held 10 bases outside the gene matches. Germline V gene data show CDR1 as MNHEY and CDR2 as SMNVEV (reference sequence). As DNA, the CDR3 is TGTGCCAGCAAAACAGCGGGAGCGGAACCGCAGTATTTT. Translation: CASKTAGAEPQYF.